This T cell receptor beta chain was obtained from a study of shared clonotypes between healthy human individuals. Researchers sequenced unsorted PBMC DNA using ten immunoSEQ deep assay plates. Authors' data handling: ImmunoSEQ output lacked quality scores and full-length reads, limiting matched filtering. Sequenced by immunoSEQ multiplex PCR; TCRdb stores in-frame clones only, minus some. V, J and clone size derive from that table, while D and trimming were established from the DNA sequence. Of about half a million clones listed, approximately 80% are singletons. Tens of millions of PBMCs were counted before genomic DNA extraction. Between the trimmed V and J ends, which lost 5 bases and 2 bases, there was a span of 13 bases. The length of the CDR3 is 14 residues. Germline loops: CDR1 SGHRS, CDR2 YFSETQ.

The TCR sequence derives from a middle-aged woman in good health. Some clones in this sample may be carry-over from other donors' samples. This chain links TRBV5-1 with TRBJ1-2, with TRBD1 as a possible D gene (6 bases). The sequenced sample consisted of PBMCs. CDR3 sequence: CASSPPGANYGYTF. The CDR3 nucleotides are TGCGCCAGCAGTCCCCCGGGGGCCAACTATGGCTACACCTTC.